This TCR beta chain was documented in a study of blood T cell repertoires in COVID-19. Study-level information: The United States, Italy and Spain provided the acute and convalescent COVID-19 samples. Nucleic acid was either cDNA or gDNA, and it came from T cells, B-cell-depleted T cells, or PBMCs.

This clone has just a few counts. In the original processing: Scientists estimated how many nucleated cells there were by amplifying reference gene primers. The repertoire was sequenced with immunoSEQ multiplex PCR; TCRdb's copy has only in-frame clones and lacks some. That table is the source of V, J and clone size, and D and trimming were worked out from the DNA. This sample has 45,000 or so clones, with roughly 88% found just once. CDR1 and CDR2 (germline): SGHRS, YFSETQ. Trimming took 2 bases from V and 4 from J; bases not matched to a gene: 2. The CDR3 runs 13 residues. Source material: peripheral blood. The source is a human donor in a cohort sampled during active COVID-19. The rearrangement joins TRBV5-1 to TRBJ1-1; 7 bases fit TRBD1. Here the CDR3 DNA reads TGCGCCAGCAGCTTACAGGGGCCCACTGAAGCTTTCTTT. Protein: CASSLQGPTEAFF. Using reference TRBV5-1 and TRBJ1-1 for the parts outside the CDR3, the full variable domain is KAGVTQTPRYLIKTRGQQVTLSCSPISGHRSVSWYQQTPGQGLQFLFEYFSETQRNKGNFPGRFSGRQFSNSRSEMNVSTLELGDSALYLCASSLQGPTEAFFGQGTRLTVV.